This T cell receptor (beta chain) was captured in a study of blood T cell repertoires in COVID-19. Looking at the study overall: PBMCs, B-cell-depleted T cells, or T cells provided the cDNA or gDNA that made up the material.

The CDR3 is 15 residues long. J lost 7 bases, V lost 1 base, and 6 bases had no gene match. The germline CDR1 and CDR2 sequences are SGHAT and FQNNGV. Per the original methods: Scientists estimated how many nucleated cells there were by amplifying reference gene primers. Clones were read by immunoSEQ multiplex PCR, and TCRdb kept only the in-frame ones, dropping some. V and J calls and clone size come straight from that table; D and trimming were deduced from the DNA. Seen here are 55,000 to 70,000 clones, approximately 80% observed once, and the top ten hold approximately 3.6%. The chain has TRBV11-2 and TRBJ2-1; 8 nucleotides line up with TRBD2. The sample taken for sequencing was peripheral blood. The TCR sequence derives from a woman of 80 years or more with acute or convalescent COVID-19. CDR3 coding DNA: TGTGCCAGCAGCTTAGGCGGGGGGATGGGGAATGAGCAGTTCTTC. Translation gives CASSLGGGMGNEQFF. Full variable domain (rest looked up from reference TRBV11-2 and TRBJ2-1): EAGVAQSPRYKIIEKRQSVAFWCNPISGHATLYWYQQILGQGPKLLIQFQNNGVVDDSQLPKDRFSAERLKGVDSTLKIQPAKLEDSAVYLCASSLGGGMGNEQFFGPGTRLTVL.